The entry that follows covers one TCR beta chain sequence. This sample is drawn from a study of blood T cell repertoires in COVID-19. The germline gives CDR1 LGHDT, CDR2 YNNKEL (reference sequence). V shed 4 bases and J shed 11 bases, with 15 bases lying between them. The CDR3 is 13 residues long. Measured with immunoSEQ multiplex PCR; TCRdb has only the in-frame clones, and not every one. There are approximately 170,000 clones in the sample; around 84% occur only once, and 4.5% to 7.5% lies in the top ten. Cohort assignment relied on participant-reported clinical history. Donors in Cohort 3 who had recovered were those with two negative PCRs, healthcare professional clearance, or resolution of their symptoms.

The rearrangement joins TRBV3-1 (or the pseudogene TRBV3-2) to TRBJ2-1; a possible D gene is TRBD1 (6 bases). This receptor was taken from a middle-aged man who had recovered from COVID-19. Sequencing used PBMCs or T cells enriched from blood (not recorded which). The CDR3 DNA sequence: TGTGCCAGCAGCCCGTTGAACAGGGAAAAGCAGTTCTTC. It codes for CASSPLNREKQFF.